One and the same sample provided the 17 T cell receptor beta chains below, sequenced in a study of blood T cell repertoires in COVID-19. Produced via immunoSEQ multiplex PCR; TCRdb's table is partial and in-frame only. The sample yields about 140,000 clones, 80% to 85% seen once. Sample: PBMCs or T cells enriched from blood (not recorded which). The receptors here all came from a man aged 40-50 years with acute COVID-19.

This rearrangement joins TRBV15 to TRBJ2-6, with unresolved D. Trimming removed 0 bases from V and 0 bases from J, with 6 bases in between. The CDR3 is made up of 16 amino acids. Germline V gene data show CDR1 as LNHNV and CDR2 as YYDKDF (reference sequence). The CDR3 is CATSRDSSSGANVLTF. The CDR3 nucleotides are TGTGCCACCAGCAGAGATAGCAGCTCTGGGGCCAACGTCCTGACTTTC.

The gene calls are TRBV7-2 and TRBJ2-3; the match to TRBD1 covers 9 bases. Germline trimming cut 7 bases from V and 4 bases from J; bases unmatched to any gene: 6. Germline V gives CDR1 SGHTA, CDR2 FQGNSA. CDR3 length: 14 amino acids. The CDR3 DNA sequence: TGTGCCAGCAACACAGGGGGCAATCCAGATACGCAGTATTTT. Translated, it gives CASNTGGNPDTQYF.

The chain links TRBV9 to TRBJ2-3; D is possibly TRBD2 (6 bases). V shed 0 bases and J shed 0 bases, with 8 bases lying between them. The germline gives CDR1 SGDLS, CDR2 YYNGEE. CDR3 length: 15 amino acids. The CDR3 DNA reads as TGTGCCAGCAGCGTAGGGAGGGCTAGCACAGATACGCAGTATTTT. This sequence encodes CASSVGRASTDTQYF.

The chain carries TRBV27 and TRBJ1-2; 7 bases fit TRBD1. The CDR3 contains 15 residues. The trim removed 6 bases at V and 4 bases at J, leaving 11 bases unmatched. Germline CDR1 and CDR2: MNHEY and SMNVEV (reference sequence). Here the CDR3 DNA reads TGTGCCAGCAGCCGAGACAGGGATCGGATCTATGGCTACACCTTC. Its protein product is CASSRDRDRIYGYTF.

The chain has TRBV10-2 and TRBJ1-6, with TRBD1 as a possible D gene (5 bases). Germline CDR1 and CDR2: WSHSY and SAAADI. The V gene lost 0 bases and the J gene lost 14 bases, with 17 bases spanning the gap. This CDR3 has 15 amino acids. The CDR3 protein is CASSESGRTWGALHF. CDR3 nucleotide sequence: TGCGCCAGCAGTGAGTCGGGCAGGACTTGGGGGGCCCTCCACTTT.

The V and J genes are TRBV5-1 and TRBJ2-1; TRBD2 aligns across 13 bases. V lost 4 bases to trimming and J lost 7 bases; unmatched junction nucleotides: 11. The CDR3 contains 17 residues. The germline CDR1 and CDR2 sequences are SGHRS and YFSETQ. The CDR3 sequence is CASSGRKLAGGRNEQFF. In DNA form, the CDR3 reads TGCGCCAGCAGCGGCCGCAAACTAGCGGGAGGGAGGAATGAGCAGTTCTTC.

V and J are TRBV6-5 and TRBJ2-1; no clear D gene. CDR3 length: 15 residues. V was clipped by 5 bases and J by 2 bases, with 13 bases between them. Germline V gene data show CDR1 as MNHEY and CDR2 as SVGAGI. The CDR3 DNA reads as TGTGCCAGCAGTCCTACTGTGAAGACCTACAATGAGCAGTTCTTC. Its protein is CASSPTVKTYNEQFF.

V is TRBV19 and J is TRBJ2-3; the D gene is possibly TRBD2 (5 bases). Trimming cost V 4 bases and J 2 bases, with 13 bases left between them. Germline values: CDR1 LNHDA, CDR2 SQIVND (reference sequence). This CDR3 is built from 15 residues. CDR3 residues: CASSTQRSYTDTQYF. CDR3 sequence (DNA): TGTGCCAGTAGTACCCAGCGGAGTTACACAGATACGCAGTATTTT.

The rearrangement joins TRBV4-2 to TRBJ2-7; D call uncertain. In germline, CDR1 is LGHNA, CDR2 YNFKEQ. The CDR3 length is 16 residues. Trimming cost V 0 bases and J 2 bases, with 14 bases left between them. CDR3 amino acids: CASSQDVDITTYEQYF. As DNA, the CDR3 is TGTGCCAGCAGCCAAGATGTAGACATAACCACCTACGAGCAGTACTTC.

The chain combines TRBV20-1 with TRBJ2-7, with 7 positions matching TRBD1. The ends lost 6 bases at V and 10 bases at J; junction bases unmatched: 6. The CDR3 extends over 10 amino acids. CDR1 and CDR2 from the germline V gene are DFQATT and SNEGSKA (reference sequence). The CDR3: CSAGGARQYF. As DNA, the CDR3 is TGCAGTGCAGGGGGCGCGCGCCAGTACTTC.

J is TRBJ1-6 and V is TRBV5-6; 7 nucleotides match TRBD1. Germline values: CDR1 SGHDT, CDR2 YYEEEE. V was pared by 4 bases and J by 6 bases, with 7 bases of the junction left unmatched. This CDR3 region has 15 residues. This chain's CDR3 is CASSRGQIRNSPLHF. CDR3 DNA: TGTGCCAGCAGCCGGGGACAGATCCGTAATTCACCCCTCCACTTT. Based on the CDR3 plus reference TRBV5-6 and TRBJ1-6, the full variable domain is DAGVTQSPTHLIKTRGQQVTLRCSPKSGHDTVSWYQQALGQGPQFIFQYYEEEERQRGNFPDRFSGHQFPNYSSELNVNALLLGDSALYLCASSRGQIRNSPLHFGNGTRLTVT.

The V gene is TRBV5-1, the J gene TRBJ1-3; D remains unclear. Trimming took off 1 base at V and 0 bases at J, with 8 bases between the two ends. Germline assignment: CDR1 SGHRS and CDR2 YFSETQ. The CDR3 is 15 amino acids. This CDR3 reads CASSLTPDSGNTIYF. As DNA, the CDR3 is TGCGCCAGCAGCTTGACACCCGACTCTGGAAACACCATATATTTT.

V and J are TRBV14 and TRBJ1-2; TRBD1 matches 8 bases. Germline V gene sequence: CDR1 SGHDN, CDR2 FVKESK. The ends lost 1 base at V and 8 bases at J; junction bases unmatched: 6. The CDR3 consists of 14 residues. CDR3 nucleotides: TGTGCCAGCAGCCAAGCTTCACGGACAGGGGGCTACACCTTC. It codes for CASSQASRTGGYTF.

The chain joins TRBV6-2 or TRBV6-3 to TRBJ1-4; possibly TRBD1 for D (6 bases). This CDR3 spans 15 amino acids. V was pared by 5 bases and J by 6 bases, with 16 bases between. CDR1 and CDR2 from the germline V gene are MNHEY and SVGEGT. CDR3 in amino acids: CASSLNRVADEKLFF. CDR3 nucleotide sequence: TGTGCCAGCAGTCTTAACAGGGTTGCCGATGAAAAACTGTTTTTT.

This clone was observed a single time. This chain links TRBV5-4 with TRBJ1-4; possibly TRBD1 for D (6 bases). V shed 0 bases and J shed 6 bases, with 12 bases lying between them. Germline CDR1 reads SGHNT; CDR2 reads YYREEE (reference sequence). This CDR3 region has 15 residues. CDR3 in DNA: TGTGCCAGCAGCTTGGATCAGGGGCGGGATGAAAAACTGTTTTTT. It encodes CASSLDQGRDEKLFF.

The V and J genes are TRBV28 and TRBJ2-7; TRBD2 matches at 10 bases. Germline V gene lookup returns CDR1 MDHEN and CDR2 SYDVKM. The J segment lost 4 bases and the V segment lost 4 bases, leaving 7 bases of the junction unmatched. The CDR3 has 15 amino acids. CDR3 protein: CASSSQGLARYEQYF. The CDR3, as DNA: TGTGCCAGCAGTTCCCAGGGACTAGCGAGATACGAGCAGTACTTC.

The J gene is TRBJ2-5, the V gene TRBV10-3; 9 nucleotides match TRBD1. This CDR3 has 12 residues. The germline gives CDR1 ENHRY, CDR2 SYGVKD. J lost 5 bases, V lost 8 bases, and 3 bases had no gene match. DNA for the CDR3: TGTGCCATCGGGACAGGGCAGGAGACCCAGTACTTC. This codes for CAIGTGQETQYF.